Listed below are T cell receptor beta chains from one sample, sequenced in a study of T cell responses to AZD1222 COVID-19 vaccine. The repertoire was sequenced with immunoSEQ multiplex PCR; TCRdb's copy has only in-frame clones and lacks some. Counted here are about 100,000 clones, around nine tenths occurring once; the ten biggest clones make up around 19%. This sample comprised peripheral blood, obtained on day 0 of AZD1222 vaccination. These receptors were obtained from an adult in good health. Both conserved end residues are part of each CDR3. Fields, in order: V gene, D gene, J gene, clone size, CDR3 protein, CDR3 DNA. A D gene is named only where the DNA matches it firmly. Rows may omit the clone size; those that give it use once, few, many or a size class.

>TRBV10-1|.|TRBJ1-3|.
CASSEPREGLNTIYF
TGCGCCAGCAGTGAACCCAGGGAGGGTTTAAACACCATATATTTT
>TRBV5-1|TRBD2|TRBJ2-5|.
CASSSGLVGGQETQYF
TGCGCCAGCAGCTCCGGACTAGTGGGGGGGCAAGAGACCCAGTACTTC
>TRBV11-3|.|TRBJ2-1|few
CASSFSGDHNEQFF
TGTGCCAGCAGCTTTTCAGGGGACCACAATGAGCAGTTCTTC
>TRBV6-5|TRBD1|TRBJ2-7|.
CASRREGDRLYEQYF
TGTGCCAGCAGACGCGAAGGGGACAGGCTCTACGAGCAGTACTTC
>TRBV4-1|TRBD2|TRBJ2-1|.
CASSQDDPGLSYNEQFF
TGCGCCAGCAGCCAAGATGACCCGGGACTATCCTACAATGAGCAGTTCTTC
>TRBV3-1/TRBV3-2|.|TRBJ2-1|.
CASSQSPHEQFF
TGTGCCAGCAGCCAGAGTCCCCATGAGCAGTTCTTC
>TRBV5-1|.|TRBJ1-4|.
CASSPTGFGGIEKLFF
TGCGCCAGCAGCCCTACAGGGTTTGGGGGAATCGAAAAACTGTTTTTT
>TRBV29-1|.|TRBJ1-1|.
CSVEEVPGHRTNTEAFF
TGCAGCGTTGAAGAGGTACCGGGACACCGAACGAACACTGAAGCTTTCTTT
>TRBV27|.|TRBJ2-3|once
CASSLASPDTQYF
TGTGCCAGCAGTTTAGCTAGTCCAGATACGCAGTATTTT
>TRBV12-3/TRBV12-4|.|TRBJ2-7|few
CASSYPRYEQYF
TGTGCCAGCAGTTACCCCCGGTACGAGCAGTACTTC
>TRBV5-4|.|TRBJ1-2|.
CASSPITTGIYGYTF
TGTGCCAGCAGCCCGATAACCACAGGGATCTATGGCTACACCTTC
>TRBV11-2|.|TRBJ2-1|.
CASSLMRGGYNEQFF
TGTGCCAGCAGCTTGATGAGGGGGGGCTACAATGAGCAGTTCTTC
>TRBV4-1|.|TRBJ2-5|.
CASSKPETQYF
TGCGCCAGCAGCAAGCCTGAGACCCAGTACTTC
>TRBV7-8|.|TRBJ1-2|.
CASSLRGGLYGYTF
TGTGCCAGCAGCTTAAGGGGGGGCCTCTATGGCTACACCTTC
>TRBV18|TRBD1|TRBJ1-2|.
CASSPPATPGQGAGTF
TGTGCCAGCTCACCACCGGCGACTCCGGGACAGGGGGCTGGGACCTTC
>TRBV12-3/TRBV12-4|.|TRBJ1-1|.
CASSAQLNTEAFF
TGTGCCAGCAGTGCCCAGCTGAACACTGAAGCTTTCTTT
>TRBV3-1/TRBV3-2|.|TRBJ2-2|.
CASSQGAGELFF
TGTGCCAGCAGCCAAGGAGCCGGGGAGCTGTTTTTT
>TRBV10-3|TRBD1|TRBJ1-1|.
CAISESMTSPGQMNTEAFF
TGTGCCATCAGTGAGTCGATGACCAGTCCGGGACAGATGAACACTGAAGCTTTCTTT
>TRBV7-6|.|TRBJ2-7|.
CASSPAFKGKGYEQYF
TGTGCCAGCAGCCCCGCATTCAAGGGAAAGGGCTACGAGCAGTACTTC
>TRBV11-2|.|TRBJ2-1|.
CASSFFLRSNEQFF
TGTGCCAGCAGCTTTTTCTTGAGGTCCAATGAGCAGTTCTTC
>TRBV6-6|TRBD1|TRBJ1-4|.
CASSYDVGQNEKLFF
TGTGCCAGCAGTTACGACGTGGGACAGAATGAAAAACTGTTTTTT
>TRBV5-6|.|TRBJ2-7|.
CASSRGQTDWSYEQYF
TGTGCCAGCAGTCGTGGACAGACTGACTGGTCCTACGAGCAGTACTTC
>TRBV2|TRBD2|TRBJ2-3|.
CASSEAPPGLVGGPNTDTQYF
TGTGCCAGCAGTGAAGCTCCTCCGGGACTAGTGGGGGGCCCCAACACAGATACGCAGTATTTT
>TRBV19|TRBD1|TRBJ1-3|.
CASSILGQSSGNTIYF
TGTGCCAGTAGTATCTTGGGACAGAGCTCTGGAAACACCATATATTTT
>TRBV6-4|.|TRBJ2-7|.
CASSDSRRPEQYF
TGTGCCAGCAGTGACTCACGGCGACCCGAGCAGTACTTC
>TRBV6-5|.|TRBJ1-2|.
CASNSGPPWGYGYTF
TGTGCCAGCAATTCTGGTCCACCCTGGGGCTATGGCTACACCTTC
>TRBV5-1|TRBD1|TRBJ1-2|.
CASRPGQGADGYTF
TGCGCCAGCAGACCGGGACAGGGGGCGGATGGCTACACCTTC
>TRBV11-2|.|TRBJ1-2|.
CASSLSGIAYGYTF
TGTGCCAGCAGCTTATCAGGCATAGCATATGGCTACACCTTC
>TRBV7-2|TRBD2|TRBJ2-3|few
CASSAGLVGADTQYF
TGTGCCAGCAGCGCGGGACTAGTCGGTGCAGATACGCAGTATTTT
>TRBV13|TRBD1|TRBJ1-5|.
CASSYGQGNQPQHF
TGTGCCAGCAGCTACGGACAGGGTAATCAGCCCCAGCATTTT
>TRBV5-1|.|TRBJ1-2|.
CASSLSSGSGYTF
TGCGCCAGCAGCTTGTCGTCGGGGTCTGGCTACACCTTC
>TRBV11-2|TRBD1|TRBJ1-2|.
CASSFAANRGRRGYTF
TGTGCCAGCAGCTTTGCAGCAAACAGGGGGCGTAGGGGCTACACCTTC
>TRBV19|TRBD1|TRBJ2-7|.
CASSIAGTGAYEQYF
TGTGCCAGTAGTATCGCCGGGACAGGGGCCTACGAGCAGTACTTC
>TRBV4-1|.|TRBJ2-3|once
CASSQDSGSGRYTQYF
TGCGCCAGCAGCCAAGATAGTGGAAGCGGGCGATATACGCAGTATTTT
>TRBV9|.|TRBJ1-1|.
CASSPIKIGSVYTEAFF
TGTGCCAGCTCCCCCATCAAAATCGGGTCCGTGTACACTGAAGCTTTCTTT
>TRBV9|.|TRBJ1-2|.
CASSAGGPSGGYTF
TGTGCCAGCAGCGCCGGGGGCCCCAGCGGTGGCTACACCTTC
>TRBV10-2|TRBD1|TRBJ1-1|.
CASRVSQGAGGGAFF
TGCGCCAGCAGAGTTTCACAGGGGGCGGGAGGTGGAGCTTTCTTT
>TRBV30|.|TRBJ1-1|.
CAWMNWLRNTEAFF
TGTGCCTGGATGAACTGGCTTAGGAACACTGAAGCTTTCTTT
>TRBV5-4|TRBD1|TRBJ1-2|once
CASSLEGARGYTF
TGTGCCAGCAGCTTGGAGGGGGCGCGAGGCTACACCTTC
>TRBV14|TRBD1|TRBJ2-2|once
CASSATGGNTGELFF
TGTGCCAGCAGCGCTACAGGGGGCAACACCGGGGAGCTGTTTTTT
>TRBV7-9|.|TRBJ2-7|.
CASTLGYEQYF
TGTGCCAGCACCTTAGGGTACGAGCAGTACTTC
>TRBV11-2|.|TRBJ2-3|.
CASSLVSGGADTQYF
TGTGCCAGCAGCTTAGTGTCCGGGGGCGCAGATACGCAGTATTTT
>TRBV27|.|TRBJ2-1|once
CASTGDSYNEQFF
TGTGCCAGCACCGGGGACTCCTACAATGAGCAGTTCTTC
>TRBV25-1|.|TRBJ2-2|.
CASSVMGTGELFF
TGTGCCAGCAGTGTCATGGGCACCGGGGAGCTGTTTTTT
>TRBV19|.|TRBJ1-5|.
CASSSGGLNQPQHF
TGTGCCAGTAGTAGCGGGGGCCTCAATCAGCCCCAGCATTTT
>TRBV7-7|.|TRBJ2-7|.
CASSPDLDRSYEQYF
TGTGCCAGCAGCCCCGACTTGGACCGCTCCTACGAGCAGTACTTC
>TRBV9|TRBD2|TRBJ2-7|once
CASSVGASGGGAAYEQYF
TGTGCCAGCAGCGTAGGGGCTAGCGGGGGGGGAGCTGCCTACGAGCAGTACTTC